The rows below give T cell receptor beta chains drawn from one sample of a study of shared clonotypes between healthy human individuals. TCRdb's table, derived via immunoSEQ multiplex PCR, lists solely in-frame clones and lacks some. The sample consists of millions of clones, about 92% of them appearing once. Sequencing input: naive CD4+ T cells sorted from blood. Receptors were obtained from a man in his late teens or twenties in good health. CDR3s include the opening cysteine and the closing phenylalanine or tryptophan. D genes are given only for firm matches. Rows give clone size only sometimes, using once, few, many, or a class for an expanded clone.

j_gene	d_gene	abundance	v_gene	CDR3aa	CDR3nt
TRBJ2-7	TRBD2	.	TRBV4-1	CASSQDGAGMYEQYF	TGCGCCAGCAGCCAAGACGGAGCGGGGATGTACGAGCAGTACTTC
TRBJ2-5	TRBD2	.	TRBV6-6	CASSRPGLPKETQYF	TGTGCCAGCAGCCGACCGGGACTACCGAAAGAGACCCAGTACTTC
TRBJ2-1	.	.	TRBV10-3	CAISETGFNEQFF	TGTGCCATCAGTGAGACAGGTTTCAATGAGCAGTTCTTC
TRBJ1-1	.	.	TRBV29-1	CSVERHMNTEAFF	TGCAGCGTTGAGCGACACATGAACACTGAAGCTTTCTTT
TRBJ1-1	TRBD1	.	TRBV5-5	CASSQGQGVGTEAFF	TGTGCCAGCAGCCAGGGACAGGGGGTTGGGACTGAAGCTTTCTTT
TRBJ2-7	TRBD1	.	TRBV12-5	CASGLVGTGPSYEQYF	TGTGCTAGTGGTTTGGTTGGGACAGGGCCCTCCTACGAGCAGTACTTC
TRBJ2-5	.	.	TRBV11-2	CASSFTGSLETQYF	TGTGCCAGCAGCTTTACCGGGAGTTTGGAGACCCAGTACTTC
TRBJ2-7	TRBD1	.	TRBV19	CASQREGTGNYEQYF	TGTGCCAGTCAAAGGGAAGGGACAGGGAACTACGAGCAGTACTTC
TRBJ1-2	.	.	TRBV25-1	CASSERASGYGYTF	TGTGCCAGCAGTGAAAGAGCAAGCGGGTATGGCTACACCTTC
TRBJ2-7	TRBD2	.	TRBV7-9	CASSPREDEQYF	TGTGCCAGCAGCCCCCGGGAGGACGAGCAGTACTTC
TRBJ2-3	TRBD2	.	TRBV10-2	CASRTLSSGGRGTQYF	TGCGCCAGCAGGACCTTAAGTAGCGGGGGGCGGGGTACGCAGTATTTT
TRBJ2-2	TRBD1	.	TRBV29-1	CSVRGRTGVNTGELFF	TGCAGCGTTCGGGGACGGACAGGGGTGAACACCGGGGAGCTGTTTTTT
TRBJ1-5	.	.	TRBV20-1	CSASRDYEHF	TGCAGTGCTAGCCGGGACTATGAACATTTT
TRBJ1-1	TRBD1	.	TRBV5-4	CASSPGGGNTEAFF	TGTGCCAGCAGCCCAGGGGGGGGGAACACTGAAGCTTTCTTT
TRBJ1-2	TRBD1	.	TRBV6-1	CASSEATYRGDGYTF	TGTGCCAGCAGTGAAGCAACTTACAGGGGTGATGGCTACACCTTC
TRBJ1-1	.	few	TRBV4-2	CASSQVGDTEAFF	TGTGCCAGCAGCCAAGTAGGGGACACTGAAGCTTTCTTT
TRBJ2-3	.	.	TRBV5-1	CASSSSRGGDTQYF	TGCGCCAGCAGCAGTTCTAGAGGAGGTGATACGCAGTATTTT
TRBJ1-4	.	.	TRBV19	CASSSTGYPLLKLFF	TGTGCCAGTAGTTCTACAGGGTACCCACTTCTCAAACTGTTTTTT
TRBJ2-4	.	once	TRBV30	CAWSVQGGIQYF	TGTGCCTGGAGTGTACAGGGCGGAATTCAGTACTTC
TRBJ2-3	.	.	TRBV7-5	CARILWRRGVTDTQYF	TGTGCCAGAATTTTATGGAGGAGGGGTGTGACAGATACGCAGTATTTT